The rows below give T cell receptor beta chains drawn from one sample of a study of beta chain features in type 1 diabetes. This table comes from immunoSEQ multiplex PCR, and its TCRdb copy is limited to in-frame clones, with some not included. The sample includes 200,000 to 250,000 clones, approximately 10% of them seen just once. The sample comprised central memory CD4+ T cells from blood. The receptors here all came from a man between 18 and 35 years old in good health. Both conserved end residues are part of each CDR3. The D gene is left open where the match is weak. Clone size is stated in some rows and not others, as once, few, many or a class when expanded.

d_call,v_call,clone_size,j_call,cdr3_nt,cdr3_aa
TRBD2,TRBV27,-,TRBJ2-7,TGTGCCAGCCGGTTAAGCGGGGTGAGCTCCTACGAGCAGTACTTC,CASRLSGVSSYEQYF
-,TRBV7-2,-,TRBJ1-5,TGTGCCAGCAGCTTATCTCTGGGTGAACCCCAGCATTTT,CASSLSLGEPQHF
TRBD1,TRBV7-3,few,TRBJ2-1,TGTGCCAGCAGCTTGACAGGGTATCTTTCCTACAATGAGCAGTTCTTC,CASSLTGYLSYNEQFF
-,TRBV5-4,few,TRBJ2-1,TGTGCCAGCAGCTTGAGTGACTCCTACAATGAGCAGTTCTTC,CASSLSDSYNEQFF
TRBD1,TRBV27,-,TRBJ2-7,TGTGCCAGCAGTCTGCCTGGACAGGGTGTCTACGAGCAGTACTTC,CASSLPGQGVYEQYF
-,TRBV2,-,TRBJ2-3,TGTGCCAGCAGTGAAGGCCTGGCGGCAGATACGCAGTATTTT,CASSEGLAADTQYF
TRBD1,TRBV10-3,few,TRBJ1-1,TGTGCCAGCAAAAAGACCCGACAGGCACAGGGGACTGAAGCTTTCTTT,CASKKTRQAQGTEAFF
TRBD1,TRBV4-2,-,TRBJ1-5,TGTGCCAGCAGCCAAGAGGGGACAGGTTATCAGCCCCAGCATTTT,CASSQEGTGYQPQHF
TRBD2,TRBV7-3,few,TRBJ2-1,TGTGCCAGCAGCTTAGGGCTAGCGGGGAACAATGAGCAGTTCTTC,CASSLGLAGNNEQFF
TRBD1,TRBV5-1,few,TRBJ1-1,TGCGCCAGCAGCCTGGAGGGGGCGGAAGCTTTCTTT,CASSLEGAEAFF
-,TRBV7-2,few,TRBJ2-3,TGTGCCAGCAGCTCGAGGGGGGGAGGCACAGATACGCAGTATTTT,CASSSRGGGTDTQYF
-,TRBV9,many,TRBJ2-1,TGTGCCAGCAGCCTAAGCTCCTACAATGAGCAGTTCTTC,CASSLSSYNEQFF
-,TRBV18,few,TRBJ2-7,TGTGCCAGCTCCTCTACCCGGGACTCCTACGAGCAGTACTTC,CASSSTRDSYEQYF
TRBD1,TRBV9,few,TRBJ2-5,TGTGCCAGCAGCGCTACAGGGGGTCGGGCCGAGACCCAGTACTTC,CASSATGGRAETQYF
-,TRBV15,many,TRBJ2-1,TGTGCCACCAGCAGAGATCATCCGAGGCTAAGGGGCCTTGAGCAGTTCTTC,CATSRDHPRLRGLEQFF
-,TRBV7-9,few,TRBJ2-7,TGTGCCAGCAGCTTACAGGGCCACGAGCAGTACTTC,CASSLQGHEQYF
-,TRBV5-1,-,TRBJ1-1,TGCGCCAGCAGCTTGTACGGGGCACTGAACACTGAAGCTTTCTTT,CASSLYGALNTEAFF
-,TRBV6-5,-,TRBJ2-1,TGTGCCAGCAGTTACTCGGCGGGCTCCTACAATGAGCAGTTCTTC,CASSYSAGSYNEQFF
-,TRBV2,-,TRBJ2-3,TGTGCCAGCAGGGTACTAGCCGACCGGAAAGATACGCGGTATTTT,CASRVLADRKDTRYF
-,TRBV5-1,-,TRBJ2-5,TGCGCCAGCAGCTTACTGACAGCTCAAGAGACCCAGTACTTC,CASSLLTAQETQYF
-,TRBV25-1,few,TRBJ2-7,TGTGCCAGCAGTCTGGCTACCTACGAGCAGTACTTC,CASSLATYEQYF
-,TRBV2,many,TRBJ2-2,TGTGCCAGCTGTTACCAGGGAGACACCGGGGAGCTGTTTTTT,CASCYQGDTGELFF